The sequence of this T cell receptor beta chain was determined in a study of cytomegalovirus exposure and HLA in healthy donors. PCR used 60 Vbeta primers and 13 Jbeta primers. The assay was immunoSEQ multiplex PCR, and TCRdb's table has in-frame clones only and misses some. This sample's table reports around 34,000 clones. The study, taken as a whole, reports: A later analysis showed that HLA-associated TCR beta chains had undergone more clonal expansion than equally common others. There were some public TCRs occurring in many donors, but most TCR sequences were rare. Reports described diagnosis of cytomegalovirus status by the classifier as highly specific and sensitive. About 87% or about 30% of the time was how often most TCR beta V segments were productive, according to an earlier analysis.

CDR1 and CDR2 (germline): ENHRY, SYGVKD. With V trimmed by 7 bases and J by 3 bases, 9 bases remained unmatched. The CDR3 covers 16 residues. Details on this clone: No antigen is known for it.

V is TRBV10-3 and J is TRBJ2-2; 9 bases fit TRBD2. This receptor was identified in a woman in her forties in good health and CMV-seropositive. Specimen: PBMCs. The CDR3 is CAIKGASGADTGELFF. CDR3 nucleotide sequence: TGTGCCATCAAGGGGGCTAGCGGGGCGGACACCGGGGAGCTGTTTTTT.